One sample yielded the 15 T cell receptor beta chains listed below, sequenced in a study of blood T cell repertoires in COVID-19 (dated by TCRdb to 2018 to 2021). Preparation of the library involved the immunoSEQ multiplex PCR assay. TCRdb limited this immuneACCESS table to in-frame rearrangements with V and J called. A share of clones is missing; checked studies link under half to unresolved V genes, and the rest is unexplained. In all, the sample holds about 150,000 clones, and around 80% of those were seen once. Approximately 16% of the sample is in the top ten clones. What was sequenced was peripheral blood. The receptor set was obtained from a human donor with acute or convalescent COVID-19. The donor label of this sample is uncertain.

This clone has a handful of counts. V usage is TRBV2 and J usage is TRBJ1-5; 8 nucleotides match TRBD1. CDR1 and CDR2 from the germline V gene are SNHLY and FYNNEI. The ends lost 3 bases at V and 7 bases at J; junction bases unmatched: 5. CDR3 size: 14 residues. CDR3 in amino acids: CASSDRGPRQPQHF. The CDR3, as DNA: TGTGCCAGCAGTGACAGGGGGCCCCGCCAGCCCCAGCATTTT. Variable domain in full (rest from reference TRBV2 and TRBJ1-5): EPEVTQTPSHQVTQMGQEVILRCVPISNHLYFYWYRQILGQKVEFLVSFYNNEISEKSEIFDDQFSVERPDGSNFTLKIRSTKLEDSAMYFCASSDRGPRQPQHFGDGTRLSIL.

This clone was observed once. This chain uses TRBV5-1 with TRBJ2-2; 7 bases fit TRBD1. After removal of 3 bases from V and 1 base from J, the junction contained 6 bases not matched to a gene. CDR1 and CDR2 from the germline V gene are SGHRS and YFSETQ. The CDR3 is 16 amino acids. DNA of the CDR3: TGCGCCAGCAGCTACCGAGACAGGGTGAACACCGGGGAGCTGTTTTTT. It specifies CASSYRDRVNTGELFF.

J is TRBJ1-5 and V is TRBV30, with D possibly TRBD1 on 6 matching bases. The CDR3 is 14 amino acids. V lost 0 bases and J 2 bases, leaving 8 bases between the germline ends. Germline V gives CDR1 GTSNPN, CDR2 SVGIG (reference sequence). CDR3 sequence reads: CAWSVGTRNQPQHF. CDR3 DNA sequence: TGTGCCTGGAGTGTCGGGACACGCAATCAGCCCCAGCATTTT. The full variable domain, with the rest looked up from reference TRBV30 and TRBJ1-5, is SQTIHQWPATLVQPVGSPLSLECTVEGTSNPNLYWYRQAAGRGLQLLFYSVGIGQISSEVPQNLSASRPQDRQFILSSKKLLLSDSGFYLCAWSVGTRNQPQHFGDGTRLSIL.

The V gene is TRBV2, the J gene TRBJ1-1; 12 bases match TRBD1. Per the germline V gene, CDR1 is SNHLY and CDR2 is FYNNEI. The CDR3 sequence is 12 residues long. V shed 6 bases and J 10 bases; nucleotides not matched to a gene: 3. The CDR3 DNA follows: TGTGCCAGCAGGGGACAGGGGGCCATAGCTTTCTTT. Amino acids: CASRGQGAIAFF. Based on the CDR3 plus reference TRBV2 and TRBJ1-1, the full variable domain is EPEVTQTPSHQVTQMGQEVILRCVPISNHLYFYWYRQILGQKVEFLVSFYNNEISEKSEIFDDQFSVERPDGSNFTLKIRSTKLEDSAMYFCASRGQGAIAFFGQGTRLTVV.

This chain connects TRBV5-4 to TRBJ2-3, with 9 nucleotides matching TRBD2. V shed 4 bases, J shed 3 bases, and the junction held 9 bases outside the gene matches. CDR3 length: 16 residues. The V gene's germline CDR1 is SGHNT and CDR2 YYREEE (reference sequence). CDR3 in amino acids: CASSPELGLATDTQYF. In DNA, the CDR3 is TGTGCCAGCAGCCCGGAACTGGGACTAGCTACAGATACGCAGTATTTT.

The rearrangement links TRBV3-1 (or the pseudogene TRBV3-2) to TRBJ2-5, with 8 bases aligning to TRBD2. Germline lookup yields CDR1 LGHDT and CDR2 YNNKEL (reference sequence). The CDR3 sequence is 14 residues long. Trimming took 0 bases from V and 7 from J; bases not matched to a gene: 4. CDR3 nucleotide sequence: TGTGCCAGCAGCCAAGAGACTAGCGTGGGGACCCAGTACTTC. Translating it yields CASSQETSVGTQYF.

In DNA, the CDR3 is TGTGCCAGCAGCTCACCCTTGGGGGGAGCTAACTATGGCTACACCTTC. Its protein is CASSSPLGGANYGYTF. This rearrangement joins TRBV7-6 to TRBJ1-2; possibly TRBD1 for D (5 bases). The CDR3 runs to 16 residues. Looked up from germline, CDR1 is SGHVS and CDR2 is FNYEAQ. Trimming left V 4 bases short and J 0 bases short, with 15 bases between.

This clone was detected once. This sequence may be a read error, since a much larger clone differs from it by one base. Written as DNA, the CDR3 is TGTGCCAGCTCCGGGGATACGCAGTATTTT. Its translation: CASSGDTQYF. The gene calls are TRBV7-9 and TRBJ2-3; D uncertain. The V and J ends lost 8 bases and 6 bases respectively, with 6 bases between them. Per germline, CDR1 SEHNR and CDR2 FQNEAQ (reference sequence). This CDR3 comprises 10 residues.

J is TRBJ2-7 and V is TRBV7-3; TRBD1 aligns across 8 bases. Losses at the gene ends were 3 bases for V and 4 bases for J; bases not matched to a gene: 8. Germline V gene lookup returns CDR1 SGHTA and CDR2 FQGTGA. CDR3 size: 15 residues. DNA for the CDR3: TGTGCCAGCAGCTTGGGGACGACAGGGGTATACGAGCAGTACTTC. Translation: CASSLGTTGVYEQYF.

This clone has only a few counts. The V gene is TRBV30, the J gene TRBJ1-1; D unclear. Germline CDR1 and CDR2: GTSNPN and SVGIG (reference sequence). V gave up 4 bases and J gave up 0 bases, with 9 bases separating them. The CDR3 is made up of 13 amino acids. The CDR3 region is CAWNSNMNTEAFF. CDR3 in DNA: TGTGCCTGGAACTCAAATATGAACACTGAAGCTTTCTTT.

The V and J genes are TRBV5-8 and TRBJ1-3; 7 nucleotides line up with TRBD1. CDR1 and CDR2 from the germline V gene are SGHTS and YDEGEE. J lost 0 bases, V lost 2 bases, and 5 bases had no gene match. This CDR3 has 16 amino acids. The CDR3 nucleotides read TGTGCCAGCAGCTTTTGGACAGGTCGCTCTGGAAACACCATATATTTT. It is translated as CASSFWTGRSGNTIYF.

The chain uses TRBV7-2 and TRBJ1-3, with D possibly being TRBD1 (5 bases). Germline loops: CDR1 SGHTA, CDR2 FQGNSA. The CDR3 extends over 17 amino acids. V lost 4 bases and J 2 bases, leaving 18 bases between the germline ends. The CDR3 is CASSSQGAGYTGNTIYF. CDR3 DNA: TGTGCCAGCAGCTCCCAGGGCGCAGGGTATACTGGAAACACCATATATTTT.

The CDR3: CAWTPFYNEQFF. The CDR3 DNA sequence: TGTGCCTGGACCCCCTTCTACAATGAGCAGTTCTTC. The V and J genes are TRBV30 and TRBJ2-1; D ambiguous. Trimming left V 4 bases short and J 3 bases short, with 7 bases between. This CDR3 region has 12 residues. Germline CDR1 is GTSNPN and CDR2 is SVGIG (reference sequence).

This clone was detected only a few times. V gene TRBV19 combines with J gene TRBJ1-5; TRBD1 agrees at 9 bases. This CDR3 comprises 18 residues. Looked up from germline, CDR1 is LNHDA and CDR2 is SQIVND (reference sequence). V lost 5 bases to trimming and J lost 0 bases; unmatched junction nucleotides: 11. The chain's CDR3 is CASSGPRQGGNSNQPQHF. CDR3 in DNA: TGTGCCAGTAGTGGACCTCGACAGGGGGGGAATAGCAATCAGCCCCAGCATTTT.

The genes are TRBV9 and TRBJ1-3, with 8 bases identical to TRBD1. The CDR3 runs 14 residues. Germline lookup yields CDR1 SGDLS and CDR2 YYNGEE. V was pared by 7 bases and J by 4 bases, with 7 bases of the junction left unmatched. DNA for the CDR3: TGTGCCAGCGACAGGGGCGAAACGGGAAACACCATATATTTT. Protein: CASDRGETGNTIYF.